A selection of T cell receptor beta chains follows, all from one sample in a study of blood T cell repertoires in COVID-19. This table comes from immunoSEQ multiplex PCR, and its TCRdb copy is limited to in-frame clones, with some not included. Here the sample spans some 320,000 clones, about 85% being singletons. The sample comprised PBMCs or T cells enriched from blood (not recorded which). The receptor source for this set is a woman aged 30 to 39 who had been exposed to COVID-19. CDR3s include the opening cysteine and the closing phenylalanine or tryptophan. A D gene is named only where the DNA matches it firmly. The size of a clone is reported for some rows only, either as once, few or many, or as a class for expanded clones.

j_gene: TRBJ2-2; d_gene: NA; v_gene: TRBV2; abundance: NA; CDR3nt: TGTGCCAGCAGTGTCTTGCGGATGAACACCGGGGAGCTGTTTTTT; CDR3aa: CASSVLRMNTGELFF
j_gene: TRBJ2-5; d_gene: NA; v_gene: TRBV13; abundance: NA; CDR3nt: TGTGCCAGCAGCTTAGCAGGACAGAGGGGTATTGGGGAGACCCAGTACTTC; CDR3aa: CASSLAGQRGIGETQYF
j_gene: TRBJ2-2; d_gene: NA; v_gene: TRBV5-4; abundance: NA; CDR3nt: TGTGCCAGCAGCTTGAGAGATGGAGTCGGGGAGCTGTTTTTT; CDR3aa: CASSLRDGVGELFF
j_gene: TRBJ1-1; d_gene: NA; v_gene: TRBV18; abundance: NA; CDR3nt: TGTGCCAGCTCACTGCAAGGGGCGAACACTGAAGCTTTCTTT; CDR3aa: CASSLQGANTEAFF
j_gene: TRBJ1-2; d_gene: TRBD1; v_gene: TRBV6-5; abundance: once; CDR3nt: TGTGCCAGCAGTTACCAGGGGGTTTATGGCTACACCTTC; CDR3aa: CASSYQGVYGYTF
j_gene: TRBJ2-7; d_gene: TRBD1; v_gene: TRBV11-3; abundance: NA; CDR3nt: TGTGCCAGCAGCCGGGGGCGTTCAGGGGGCTTCCACGAGCAGTACTTC; CDR3aa: CASSRGRSGGFHEQYF
j_gene: TRBJ1-2; d_gene: TRBD1; v_gene: TRBV7-6; abundance: NA; CDR3nt: TGTGCCAGCAGCTCTCGACAGGGCCCTCAGGGTGGCTACACCTTC; CDR3aa: CASSSRQGPQGGYTF
j_gene: TRBJ1-1; d_gene: NA; v_gene: TRBV7-7; abundance: NA; CDR3nt: TGTGCTAGCAGCTTAACAGAGAACACTGAAGCTTTCTTT; CDR3aa: CASSLTENTEAFF
j_gene: TRBJ2-1; d_gene: NA; v_gene: TRBV14; abundance: few; CDR3nt: TGTGCCAGCAGCCAACTAAGCGCGAGGTCCTACAATGAGCAGTTCTTC; CDR3aa: CASSQLSARSYNEQFF
j_gene: TRBJ1-5; d_gene: TRBD1; v_gene: TRBV10-3; abundance: NA; CDR3nt: TGTGCCATCAGTGAGTCGGACAGGGGGGTAAAAAAGAGCAATCAGCCCCAGCATTTT; CDR3aa: CAISESDRGVKKSNQPQHF
j_gene: TRBJ1-1; d_gene: TRBD1; v_gene: TRBV4-1; abundance: NA; CDR3nt: TGCGCCAGCAGCCAAGGGACAGGGGGAGGAACTGAAGCTTTCTTT; CDR3aa: CASSQGTGGGTEAFF
j_gene: TRBJ2-7; d_gene: NA; v_gene: TRBV4-2; abundance: few; CDR3nt: TGTGCCAGCAGCCAGAGTCTCACCTCGAGGGCATACGAGCAGTACTTC; CDR3aa: CASSQSLTSRAYEQYF
j_gene: TRBJ2-7; d_gene: TRBD1; v_gene: TRBV7-8; abundance: many; CDR3nt: TGTGCCAGCAGCCCGACGGACAGGGGAGTAAATGAGCAGTACTTC; CDR3aa: CASSPTDRGVNEQYF
j_gene: TRBJ2-7; d_gene: TRBD2; v_gene: TRBV9; abundance: NA; CDR3nt: TGTGCCAGCAGCGTGGAGCGGGACCACGAGCAGTACTTC; CDR3aa: CASSVERDHEQYF
j_gene: TRBJ1-3; d_gene: NA; v_gene: TRBV18; abundance: once; CDR3nt: TGTGCCAGCTCACCCATGACAGGAACGACTGGAAACACCATATATTTT; CDR3aa: CASSPMTGTTGNTIYF
j_gene: TRBJ2-7; d_gene: NA; v_gene: TRBV14; abundance: NA; CDR3nt: TGTGCCAGCAGCCAAGGTTTCTGGCAGGGAGGCGAGCAGTACTTC; CDR3aa: CASSQGFWQGGEQYF